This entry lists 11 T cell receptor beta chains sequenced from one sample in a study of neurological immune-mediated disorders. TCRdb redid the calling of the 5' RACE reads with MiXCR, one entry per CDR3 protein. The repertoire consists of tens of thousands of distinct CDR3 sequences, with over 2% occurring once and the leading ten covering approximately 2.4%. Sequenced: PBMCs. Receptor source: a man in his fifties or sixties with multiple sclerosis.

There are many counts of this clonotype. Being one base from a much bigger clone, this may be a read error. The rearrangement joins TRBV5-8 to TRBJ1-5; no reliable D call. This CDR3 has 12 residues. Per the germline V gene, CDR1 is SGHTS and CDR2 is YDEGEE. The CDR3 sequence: CASSLYNQPQNF. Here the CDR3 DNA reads TGTGCCAGCAGCCTGTACAATCAGCCCCAGAATTTT.

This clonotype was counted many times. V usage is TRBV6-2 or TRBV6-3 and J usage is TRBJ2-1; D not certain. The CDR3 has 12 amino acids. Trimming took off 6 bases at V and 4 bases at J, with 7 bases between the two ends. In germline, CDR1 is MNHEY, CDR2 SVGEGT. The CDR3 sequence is CASRGGYNEQFF. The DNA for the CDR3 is TGTGCCAGCAGGGGTGGGTACAATGAGCAGTTCTTC.

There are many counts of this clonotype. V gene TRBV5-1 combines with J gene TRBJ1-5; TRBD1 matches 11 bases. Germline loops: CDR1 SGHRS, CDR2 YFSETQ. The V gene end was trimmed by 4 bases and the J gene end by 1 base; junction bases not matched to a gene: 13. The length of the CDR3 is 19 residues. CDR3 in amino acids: CASSPGQGAGVGSNQPQHF. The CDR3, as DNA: TGCGCCAGCAGCCCCGGACAGGGGGCTGGAGTAGGCAGCAATCAGCCCCAGCATTTT.

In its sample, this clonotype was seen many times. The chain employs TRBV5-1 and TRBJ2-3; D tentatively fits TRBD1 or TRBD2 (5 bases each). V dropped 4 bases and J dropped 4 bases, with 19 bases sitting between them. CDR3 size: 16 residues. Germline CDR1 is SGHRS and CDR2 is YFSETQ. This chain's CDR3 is CASSELDGAGPDTQYF. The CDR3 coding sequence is TGCGCCAGCAGCGAGCTTGACGGGGCAGGGCCAGATACGCAGTATTTT.

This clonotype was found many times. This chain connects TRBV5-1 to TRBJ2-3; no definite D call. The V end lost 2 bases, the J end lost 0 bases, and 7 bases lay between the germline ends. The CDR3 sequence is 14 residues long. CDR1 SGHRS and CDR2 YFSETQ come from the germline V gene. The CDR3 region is CASSFPDSTDTQYF. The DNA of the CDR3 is TGCGCCAGCAGCTTTCCGGACAGCACAGATACGCAGTATTTT.

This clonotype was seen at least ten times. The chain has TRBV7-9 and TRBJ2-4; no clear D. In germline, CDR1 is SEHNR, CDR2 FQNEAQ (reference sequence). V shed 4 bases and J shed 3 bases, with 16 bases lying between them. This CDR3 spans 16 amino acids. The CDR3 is CASSSRNPSGKNIQYF. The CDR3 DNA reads TGTGCCAGCAGCTCCCGGAATCCCAGTGGCAAAAACATTCAGTACTTC.

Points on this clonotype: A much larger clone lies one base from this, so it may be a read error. DNA of the CDR3: TGTGCCAGCCCCTGGGAGGACAAACTGTTTTTT. Protein product: CASPWEDKLFF. The rearrangement joins TRBV12-3 or TRBV12-4 to TRBJ1-4; D is unresolved. Trimming took off 8 bases at V and 11 bases at J, with 12 bases between the two ends. The CDR3 is 11 residues long.

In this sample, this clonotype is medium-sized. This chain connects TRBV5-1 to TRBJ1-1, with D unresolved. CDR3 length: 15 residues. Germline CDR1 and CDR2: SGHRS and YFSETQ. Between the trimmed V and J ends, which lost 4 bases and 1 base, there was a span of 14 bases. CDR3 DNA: TGCGCCAGCAGCATTACCGCGGGCGGGAACACTGAAGCTTTCTTT. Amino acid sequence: CASSITAGGNTEAFF.

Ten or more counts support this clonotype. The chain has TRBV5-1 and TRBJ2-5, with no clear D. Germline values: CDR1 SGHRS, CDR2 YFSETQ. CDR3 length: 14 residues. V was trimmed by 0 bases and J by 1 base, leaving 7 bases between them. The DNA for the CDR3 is TGCGCCAGCAGCTTGGAAGGGTTCCAAGAGACCCAGTACTTC. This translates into CASSLEGFQETQYF.

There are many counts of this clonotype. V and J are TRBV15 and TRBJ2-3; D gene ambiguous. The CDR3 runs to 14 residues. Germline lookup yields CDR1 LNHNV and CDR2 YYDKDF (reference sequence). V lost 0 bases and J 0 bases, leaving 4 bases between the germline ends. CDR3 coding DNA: TGTGCCACCAGCAGAGAAAGAAGCACAGATACGCAGTATTTT. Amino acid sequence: CATSRERSTDTQYF.

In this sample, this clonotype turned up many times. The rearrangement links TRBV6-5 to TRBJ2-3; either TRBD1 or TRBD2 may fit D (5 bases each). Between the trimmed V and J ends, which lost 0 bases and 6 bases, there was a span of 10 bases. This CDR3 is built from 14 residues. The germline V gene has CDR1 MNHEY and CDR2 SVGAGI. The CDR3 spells CASSYSGTSDTQYF. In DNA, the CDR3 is TGTGCCAGCAGTTACTCTGGGACCTCCGATACGCAGTATTTT.